Sequencing of this TCR beta chain was carried out in a study of T-cell memory formation after mild COVID-19 listed by TCRdb under 2021. Regarding the research as a whole: Most TCR sequence clusters were specific to one of the two donors. Two young, previously healthy adult volunteers, one female and one male, were included in the cohort. T-cell clones expanding and contracting after mild COVID-19 in a couple of donors were tracked by longitudinal TCRalpha and TCRbeta repertoire sequencing. Broad study findings and their caveats: The study covered only a couple of mild cases, and larger cohorts including severe cases with pre-infection samples were considered necessary. SARS-CoV-2 specificity was not confirmed for the second-wave clones peaking on day 37. Clones that contracted from day 15 to 85 showed balanced CD4/CD8 phenotypes, whereas a second wave of clones that expanded from day 15 to 37 leaned towards CD4+. Some responding clones were detected in pre-infection memory, which suggested that pre-existing cross-reactive memory T cells had joined the SARS-CoV-2 response. Contracting CD4+ clones were located mainly in the CM and EM memory subsets, whereas CD8+ clones were found to be enriched in EMRA.

Ficoll-Paque density gradient centrifugation was the method used to isolate PBMCs. This clonotype was recorded at least ten times. It lacks a known antigen. Per-base qualities were not stored, and no clone one base away is much larger. V is cut back by 1 base and J by 2 bases, with 6 bases in the junction unmatched. Sequences DFQATT (CDR1) and SNEGSKA (CDR2) are obtained from the germline V gene (reference sequence). The CDR3 sequence holds 15 residues, the cysteine and phenylalanine included. The CDR3 DNA has 45 bases and is translated from base 1. Instrument on record: Illumina NovaSeq 6000. TCRalpha and TCRbeta cDNA libraries were constructed by 5'RACE with constant-segment primers, with sample barcodes and unique molecular identifiers being introduced. RNA was extracted from every sample with Trizol reagent. Amplification of the libraries took two PCR steps, and the second step added a second sample barcode plus Illumina TruSeq adapters. The libraries were sequenced on an Illumina NovaSeq using 2 x 150 bp paired-end reads. The authors processed their data as follows. Reads were demultiplexed and collapsed into UMI-guided consensus sequences with migec v1.2.7. Using mixcr v2.1.11, UMI consensuses were aligned to TRA and TRB V and J templates and then assembled into clonotypes. A clonotype was counted as expanded or contracted only when both edgeR and NoisET called the clonotype significant, with the noise models trained on biological replicates. For edgeR calls, the cutoffs were a false discovery rate-adjusted p below 0.01 and a log2 fold-change threshold of 1. As an exploratory analysis of dynamics, PCA with hierarchical clustering was applied to max-normalized trajectories of the 1000 most abundant clonotypes. Separately sequenced CD4+ and CD8+ repertoires were used to assign a CD4 or CD8 phenotype to each responding clone. Using fastp at Q25 and MiXCR, TCRdb reprocessed the public reads and kept productive beta chains. Records with the same CDR3 protein are collapsed into one entry carrying the most frequent genes and DNA. The V and J calls reflect TCRdb's pipeline rather than the authors' work. Recorded for this sample are under 550,000 distinct CDR3 sequences; roughly 18% of them occurred a single time. The ten largest clones take up 20% to 25% of the sample.

The rearrangement combines TRBV20-1 with TRBJ2-5; 8 central nucleotides agree with TRBD2. The specimen sequenced was PBMCs or a T cell subset sorted from them (not recorded which). This receptor was taken from a man between 18 and 35 years old who had mild COVID-19 (a few samples of this study predate the infection). The sample titles of this study are shuffled in the database, so cell type and time point are left out; the donor was told from shared clones. The CDR3 region reads CSARGSGGTQETQYF. In nucleotide form, the sequence is TGCAGTGCTAGAGGAAGCGGGGGAACACAAGAGACCCAGTACTTC.